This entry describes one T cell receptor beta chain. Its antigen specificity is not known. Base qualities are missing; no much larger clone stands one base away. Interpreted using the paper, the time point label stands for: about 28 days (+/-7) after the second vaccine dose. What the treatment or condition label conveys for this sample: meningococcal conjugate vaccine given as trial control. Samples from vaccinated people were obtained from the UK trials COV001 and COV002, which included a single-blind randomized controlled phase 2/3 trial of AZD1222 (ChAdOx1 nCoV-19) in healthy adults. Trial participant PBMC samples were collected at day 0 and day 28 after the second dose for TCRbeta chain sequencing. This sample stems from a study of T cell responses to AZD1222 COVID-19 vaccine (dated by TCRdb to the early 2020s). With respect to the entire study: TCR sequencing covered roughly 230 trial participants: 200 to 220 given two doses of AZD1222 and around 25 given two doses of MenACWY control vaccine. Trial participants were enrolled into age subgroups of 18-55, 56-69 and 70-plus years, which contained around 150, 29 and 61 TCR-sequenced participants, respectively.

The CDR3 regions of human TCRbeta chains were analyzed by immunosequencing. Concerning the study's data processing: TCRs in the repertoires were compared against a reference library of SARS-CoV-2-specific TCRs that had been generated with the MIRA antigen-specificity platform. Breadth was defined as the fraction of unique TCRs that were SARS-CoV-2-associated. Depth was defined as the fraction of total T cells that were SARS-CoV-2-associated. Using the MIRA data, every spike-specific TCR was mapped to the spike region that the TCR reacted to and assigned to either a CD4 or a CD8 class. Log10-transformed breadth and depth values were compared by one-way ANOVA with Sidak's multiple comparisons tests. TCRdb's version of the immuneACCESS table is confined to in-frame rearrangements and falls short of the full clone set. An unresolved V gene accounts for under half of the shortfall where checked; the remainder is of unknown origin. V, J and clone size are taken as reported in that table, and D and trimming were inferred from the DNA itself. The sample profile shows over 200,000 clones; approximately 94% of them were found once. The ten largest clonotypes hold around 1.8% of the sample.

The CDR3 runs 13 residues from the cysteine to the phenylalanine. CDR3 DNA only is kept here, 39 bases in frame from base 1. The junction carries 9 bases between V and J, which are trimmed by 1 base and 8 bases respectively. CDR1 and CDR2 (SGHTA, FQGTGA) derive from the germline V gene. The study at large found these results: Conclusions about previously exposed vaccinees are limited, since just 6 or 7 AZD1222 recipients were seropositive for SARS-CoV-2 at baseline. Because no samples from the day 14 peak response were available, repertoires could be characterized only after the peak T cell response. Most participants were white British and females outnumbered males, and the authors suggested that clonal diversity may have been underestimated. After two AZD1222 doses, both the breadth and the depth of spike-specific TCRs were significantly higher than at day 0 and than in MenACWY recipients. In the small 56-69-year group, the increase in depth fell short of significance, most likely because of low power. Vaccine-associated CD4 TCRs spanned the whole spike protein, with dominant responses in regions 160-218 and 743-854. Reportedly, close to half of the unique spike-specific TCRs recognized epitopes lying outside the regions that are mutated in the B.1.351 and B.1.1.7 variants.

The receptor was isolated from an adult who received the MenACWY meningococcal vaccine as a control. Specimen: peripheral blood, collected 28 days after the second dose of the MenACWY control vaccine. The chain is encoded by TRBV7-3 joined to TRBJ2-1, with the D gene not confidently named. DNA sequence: TGTGCCAGCAGCTTAAATGCCCTCTATGAGCAGTTCTTC. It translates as CASSLNALYEQFF.